The rows below give T cell receptor beta chains drawn from one sample of a study of cytomegalovirus exposure and HLA in healthy donors. Using immunoSEQ multiplex PCR, the repertoire was profiled, and TCRdb retains in-frame clones only, with some absent. In the table there are more than 110,000 clones, 86% of which are singletons. Material for sequencing was PBMCs. The receptors derive from a man between 18 and 29 years old in good health and CMV-seronegative. CDR3s leave out the opening cysteine and the closing phenylalanine or tryptophan.

V: TRBV10-3; length: 12; J: TRBJ2-7; CDR3: AIRATGSSYEQY
V: TRBV7-2; length: 12; J: TRBJ2-3; CDR3: ASSLSAGADTQY
V: TRBV9; length: 11; J: TRBJ1-1; CDR3: ASNRDLNTEAF
V: TRBV10-3; length: 12; J: TRBJ2-3; CDR3: AMGEGVGPDTQY
V: TRBV5-8; length: 13; J: TRBJ1-2; CDR3: ASSSAGIINYGYT
V: TRBV5-1; length: 11; J: TRBJ1-1; CDR3: ASSSGENTEAF
V: TRBV19; length: 11; J: TRBJ2-5; CDR3: ASSMGLLETQY
V: TRBV6-5; length: 13; J: TRBJ2-2; CDR3: ASSPLDRDSGELF
V: TRBV6-6; length: 11; J: TRBJ2-2; CDR3: ASNRVATGELF
V: TRBV7-6; length: 11; J: TRBJ1-1; CDR3: ASSYAGPTEAF
V: TRBV11-2; length: 11; J: TRBJ2-7; CDR3: ASSTDILYEQY
V: TRBV30; length: 11; J: TRBJ2-2; CDR3: AWSRGYDGELF
V: TRBV5-5; length: 13; J: TRBJ1-5; CDR3: ASSPTGGVDQPQH
V: TRBV7-9; length: 11; J: TRBJ2-2; CDR3: ASSLRGTGELF
V: TRBV28; length: 13; J: TRBJ1-1; CDR3: ASSLLNRVATEAF
V: TRBV27; length: 14; J: TRBJ1-2; CDR3: ASSSGQVKQLYGYT
V: TRBV5-4; length: 14; J: TRBJ1-2; CDR3: ASSRSWGEANYGYT
V: TRBV18; length: 11; J: TRBJ2-1; CDR3: ASSLRDRDEQF